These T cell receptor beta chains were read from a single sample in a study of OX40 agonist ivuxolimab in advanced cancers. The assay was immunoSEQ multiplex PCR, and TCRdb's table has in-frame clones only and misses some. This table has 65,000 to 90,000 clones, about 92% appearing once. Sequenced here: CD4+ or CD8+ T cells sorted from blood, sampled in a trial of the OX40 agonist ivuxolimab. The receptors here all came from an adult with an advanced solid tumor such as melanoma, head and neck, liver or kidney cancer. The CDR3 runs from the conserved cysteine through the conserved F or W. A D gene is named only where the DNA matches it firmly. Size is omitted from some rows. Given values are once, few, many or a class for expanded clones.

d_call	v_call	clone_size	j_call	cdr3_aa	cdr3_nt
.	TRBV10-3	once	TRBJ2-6	CAITPLVGSSTVLTF	TGTGCCATCACCCCCCTCGTAGGGAGCTCAACAGTCCTGACTTTC
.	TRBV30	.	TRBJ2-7	CAWSTREATYEQYF	TGTGCCTGGAGTACCAGGGAGGCCACCTACGAGCAGTACTTC
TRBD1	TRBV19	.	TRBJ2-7	CASSPGTGYYEQYF	TGTGCCAGTAGCCCCGGGACAGGGTACTACGAGCAGTACTTC
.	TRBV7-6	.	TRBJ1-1	CASSLTVSNTEAFF	TGTGCCAGCAGCCTGACAGTCTCGAACACTGAAGCTTTCTTT
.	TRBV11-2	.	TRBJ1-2	CASSSGFVLDYGYTF	TGTGCCAGCAGCTCCGGGTTCGTCCTAGACTATGGCTACACCTTC
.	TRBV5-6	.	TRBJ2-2	CASSLAGRGNTGELFF	TGTGCCAGCAGCTTGGCCGGGAGAGGGAACACCGGGGAGCTGTTTTTT
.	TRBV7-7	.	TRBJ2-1	CASSRNPGTANEQFF	TGTGCCAGCAGCCGCAACCCGGGGACTGCCAATGAGCAGTTCTTC
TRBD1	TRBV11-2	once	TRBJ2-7	CASSINRGPTSYEQYF	TGTGCCAGCAGCATTAACAGGGGCCCGACCTCCTACGAGCAGTACTTC
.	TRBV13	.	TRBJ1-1	CASSGGDTLLAEAFF	TGTGCCAGCAGCGGAGGTGACACTTTGCTCGCTGAAGCTTTCTTT
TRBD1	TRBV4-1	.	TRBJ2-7	CASSEQPSGTGTYEQYF	TGCGCCAGCAGCGAACAACCTAGTGGGACAGGGACCTACGAGCAGTACTTC
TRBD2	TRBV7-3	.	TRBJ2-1	CASSLNGVAGDVDEQFF	TGTGCCAGCAGTCTGAATGGGGTAGCGGGGGACGTGGATGAGCAGTTCTTC
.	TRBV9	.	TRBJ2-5	CASSVGGSPETQYF	TGTGCCAGCAGCGTAGGCGGTAGCCCAGAGACCCAGTACTTC
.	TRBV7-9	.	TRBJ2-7	CASSPRGGGFYEQYF	TGTGCCAGCAGCCCAAGGGGAGGGGGGTTCTACGAGCAGTACTTC
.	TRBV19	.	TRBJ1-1	CASSMGVGLITEAFF	TGTGCCAGTAGTATGGGGGTGGGGCTCATCACTGAAGCTTTCTTT
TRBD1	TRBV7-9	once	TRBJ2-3	CASSQGQGVGDTQYF	TGTGCCAGCAGCCAAGGACAGGGGGTCGGAGATACGCAGTATTTT
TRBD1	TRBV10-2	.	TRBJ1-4	CASSEDRGGEKLFF	TGCGCCAGCAGTGAAGACAGGGGCGGTGAAAAACTGTTTTTT
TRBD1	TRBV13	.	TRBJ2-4	CASSSGGMAKNIQYF	TGTGCCAGCAGCTCAGGGGGAATGGCCAAAAACATTCAGTACTTC
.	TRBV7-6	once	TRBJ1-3	CASSLYVNPGGGNTIYF	TGTGCCAGCAGCTTATACGTCAACCCCGGGGGTGGAAACACCATATATTTT
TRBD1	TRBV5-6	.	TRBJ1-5	CASSLGDSDNQPQHF	TGTGCCAGCAGCTTGGGGGACAGTGATAATCAGCCCCAGCATTTT
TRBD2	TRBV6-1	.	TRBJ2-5	CASSASGGTQETQYF	TGTGCCAGCAGTGCCAGCGGGGGGACCCAAGAGACCCAGTACTTC
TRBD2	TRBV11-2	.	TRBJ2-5	CASLGPGLAEETQYF	TGTGCCAGTCTCGGACCGGGACTAGCGGAAGAGACCCAGTACTTC
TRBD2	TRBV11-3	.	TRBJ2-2	CASSPGLTGELFF	TGTGCCAGCAGCCCGGGACTAACCGGGGAGCTGTTTTTT
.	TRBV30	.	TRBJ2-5	CAWSDYEGQETQYF	TGTGCCTGGAGTGACTATGAGGGCCAAGAGACCCAGTACTTC
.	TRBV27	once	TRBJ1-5	CASSYAGNQPQHF	TGTGCCAGCAGTTATGCAGGGAATCAGCCCCAGCATTTT
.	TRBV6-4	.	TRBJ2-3	CASSGTGGSTDTQYF	TGTGCCAGCAGTGGAACGGGGGGCAGCACAGATACGCAGTATTTT
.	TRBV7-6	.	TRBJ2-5	CASSLSSFWEETQYF	TGTGCCAGCAGCTTAAGTTCCTTTTGGGAGGAGACCCAGTACTTC
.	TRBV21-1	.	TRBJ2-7	CASSNAGPGVYEQYF	TGTGCCAGCAGCAATGCGGGACCGGGAGTCTACGAGCAGTACTTC
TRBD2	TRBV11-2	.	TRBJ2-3	CASSLPGGETDTQYF	TGTGCCAGCAGCCTCCCTGGGGGGGAGACAGATACGCAGTATTTT
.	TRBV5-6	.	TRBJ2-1	CASRLGAVTRGEQFF	TGTGCCAGCAGACTTGGGGCAGTGACTCGGGGGGAGCAGTTCTTC
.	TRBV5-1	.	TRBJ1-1	CASSSLSGSNTEAFF	TGCGCCAGCAGCAGCTTATCGGGGTCGAACACTGAAGCTTTCTTT
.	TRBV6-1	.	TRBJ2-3	CARYLRGLTDTQYF	TGTGCCAGGTACCTCCGGGGCCTCACAGATACGCAGTATTTT
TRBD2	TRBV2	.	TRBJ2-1	CASSFSGGGNEQFF	TGTGCCAGCAGTTTTAGCGGGGGGGGCAATGAGCAGTTCTTC
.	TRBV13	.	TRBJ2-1	CASSSRRDRQFF	TGTGCCAGCAGCTCCAGAAGAGACAGGCAGTTCTTC
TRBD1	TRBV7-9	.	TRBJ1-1	CASSLSTGGRSRTEAFF	TGTGCCAGCAGCTTATCCACAGGGGGCCGGTCCCGCACTGAAGCTTTCTTT
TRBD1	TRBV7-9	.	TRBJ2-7	CASSLPGQSYEQYF	TGTGCCAGCAGCCTCCCGGGACAGAGCTACGAGCAGTACTTC
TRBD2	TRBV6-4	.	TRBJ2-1	CASSVIAGGLFNEQFF	TGTGCCAGCAGTGTAATAGCGGGGGGGCTGTTCAATGAGCAGTTCTTC
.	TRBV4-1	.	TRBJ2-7	CASSHLTSSEGGEQYF	TGCGCCAGCAGCCACCTAACCTCAAGCGAGGGCGGCGAGCAGTACTTC
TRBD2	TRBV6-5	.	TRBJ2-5	CASSYSTGGGGETQYF	TGTGCCAGCAGTTACTCGACCGGGGGGGGCGGAGAGACCCAGTACTTC
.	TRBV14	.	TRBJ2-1	CASSQPQNNEQFF	TGTGCCAGCAGCCAACCACAGAACAATGAGCAGTTCTTC
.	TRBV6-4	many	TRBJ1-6	CASSDGRGGGSPLHF	TGTGCCAGCAGTGACGGGCGCGGGGGCGGTTCACCCCTCCACTTT
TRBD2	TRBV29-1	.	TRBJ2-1	CSVPNSGGGYNEQFF	TGCAGCGTTCCAAATAGCGGGGGGGGCTACAATGAGCAGTTCTTC